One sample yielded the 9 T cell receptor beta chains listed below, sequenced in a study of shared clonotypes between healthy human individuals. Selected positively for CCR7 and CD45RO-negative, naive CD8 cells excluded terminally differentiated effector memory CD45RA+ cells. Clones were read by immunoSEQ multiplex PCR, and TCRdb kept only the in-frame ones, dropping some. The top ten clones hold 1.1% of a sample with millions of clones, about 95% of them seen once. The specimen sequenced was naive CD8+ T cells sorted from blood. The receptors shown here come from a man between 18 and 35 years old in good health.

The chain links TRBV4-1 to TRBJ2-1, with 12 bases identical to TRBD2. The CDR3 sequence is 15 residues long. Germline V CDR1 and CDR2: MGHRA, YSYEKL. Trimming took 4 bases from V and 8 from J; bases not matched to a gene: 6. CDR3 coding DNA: TGCGCCAGCAGCCCCCTAGCGGGGGGGCGAGATGAGCAGTTCTTC. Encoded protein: CASSPLAGGRDEQFF.

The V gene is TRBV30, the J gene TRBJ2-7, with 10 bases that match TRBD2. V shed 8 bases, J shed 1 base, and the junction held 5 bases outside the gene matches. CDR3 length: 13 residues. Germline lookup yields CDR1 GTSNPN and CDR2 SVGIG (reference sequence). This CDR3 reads CAGGLAESYEQYF. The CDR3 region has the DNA TGTGCCGGCGGACTAGCGGAGTCCTACGAGCAGTACTTC.

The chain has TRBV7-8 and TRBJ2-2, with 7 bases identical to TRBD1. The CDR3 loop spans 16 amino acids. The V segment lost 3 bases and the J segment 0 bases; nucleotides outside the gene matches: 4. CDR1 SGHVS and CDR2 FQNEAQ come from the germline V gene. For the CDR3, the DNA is TGTGCCAGCAGCTTTTACACAGGGGCGAACACCGGGGAGCTGTTTTTT. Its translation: CASSFYTGANTGELFF.

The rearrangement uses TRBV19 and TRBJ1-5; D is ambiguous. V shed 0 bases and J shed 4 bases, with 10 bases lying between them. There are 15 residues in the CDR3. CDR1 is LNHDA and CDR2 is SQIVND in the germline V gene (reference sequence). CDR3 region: CASSIDSTPNQPQHF. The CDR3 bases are TGTGCCAGTAGTATAGATAGTACGCCTAATCAGCCCCAGCATTTT.

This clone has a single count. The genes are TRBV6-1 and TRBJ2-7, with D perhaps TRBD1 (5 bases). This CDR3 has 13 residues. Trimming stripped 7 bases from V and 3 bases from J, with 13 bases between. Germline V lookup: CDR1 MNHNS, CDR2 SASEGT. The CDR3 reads CASKMGRSYEQYF. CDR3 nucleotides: TGTGCCAGCAAAATGGGGCGGAGCTACGAGCAGTACTTC.

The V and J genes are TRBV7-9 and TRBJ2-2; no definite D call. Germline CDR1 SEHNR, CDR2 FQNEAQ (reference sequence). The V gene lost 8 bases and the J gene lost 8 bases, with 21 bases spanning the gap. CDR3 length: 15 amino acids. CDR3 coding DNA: TGTGCCAGCTACTACCATGGCCCCGCTCCGGGGGAGCTGTTTTTT. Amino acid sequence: CASYYHGPAPGELFF.

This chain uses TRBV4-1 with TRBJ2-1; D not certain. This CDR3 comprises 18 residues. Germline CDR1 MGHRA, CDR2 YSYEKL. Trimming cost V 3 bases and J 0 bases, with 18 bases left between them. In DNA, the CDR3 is TGCGCCAGCAGCCACCGAATCTGGGCCCCCGGCTCCTACAATGAGCAGTTCTTC. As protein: CASSHRIWAPGSYNEQFF.

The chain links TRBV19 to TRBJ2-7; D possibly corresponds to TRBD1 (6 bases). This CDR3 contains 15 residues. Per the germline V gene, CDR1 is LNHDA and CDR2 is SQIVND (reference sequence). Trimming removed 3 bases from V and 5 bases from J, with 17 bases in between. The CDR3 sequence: CASSIPSGDLNEQYF. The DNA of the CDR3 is TGTGCCAGTAGTATTCCCTCAGGGGACCTGAACGAGCAGTACTTC.

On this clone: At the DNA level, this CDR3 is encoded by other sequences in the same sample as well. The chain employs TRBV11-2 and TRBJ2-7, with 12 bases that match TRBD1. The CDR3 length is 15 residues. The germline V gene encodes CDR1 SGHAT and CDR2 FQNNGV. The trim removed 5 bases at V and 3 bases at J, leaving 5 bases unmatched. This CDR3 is CASSPGTGGFYEQYF. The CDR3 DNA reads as TGTGCCAGCAGCCCCGGGACAGGGGGCTTCTACGAGCAGTACTTC. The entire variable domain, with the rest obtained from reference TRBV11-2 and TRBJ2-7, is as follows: EAGVAQSPRYKIIEKRQSVAFWCNPISGHATLYWYQQILGQGPKLLIQFQNNGVVDDSQLPKDRFSAERLKGVDSTLKIQPAKLEDSAVYLCASSPGTGGFYEQYFGPGTRLTVT.